The sequence of this T cell receptor (beta chain) was determined in a study of early T cells in non-severe SARS-CoV-2 infection. The wider study: Unpaired chains resulted from sequencing bulk RNA of unsorted whole blood.

Individual cDNA molecules received unique molecular identifiers during library preparation. TCRdb re-analysed the 5' RACE reads in MiXCR, keeping a single row per CDR3 protein. Of tens of thousands of distinct CDR3 sequences listed, about 8% are singletons. The length of the CDR3 is 14 residues. Germline CDR1 SEHNR, CDR2 FQNEAQ (reference sequence). Trimming took 0 bases from V and 6 from J, leaving 10 bases between them. The sample holds many counts of this clonotype. The TCR originated in an adult who was a healthcare worker with PCR-confirmed SARS-CoV-2 infection or an uninfected control (not recorded which). This specimen was whole blood, taken at baseline. V and J are TRBV7-9 and TRBJ2-3, with a weak D call TRBD2 (6 bases). The CDR3 nucleotides read TGTGCCAGCAGCTTAGCCCGGGGGAGGGATACGCAGTATTTT. This sequence encodes CASSLARGRDTQYF.